The 4 T cell receptor beta chains given below trace back to one sample, sequenced in a study of T cell clonality in common variable immunodeficiency. Assay: immunoSEQ multiplex PCR; the TCRdb copy retains only in-frame clones and omits some. The sample shows approximately 50,000 clones, none of them appearing just once. The sample consisted of peripheral blood mononuclear cells. All receptors come from a person aged 18 to 75 in good health.

This clone has ten or more counts. The CDR3 loop reads CASSSGRVAGELFF. Incomplete CDR3 DNA: TGTGCCAGCAGCTCTGGCCGGGTTGCCGGGGAG. This chain connects TRBV7-9 to TRBJ2-2; D gene ambiguous. The read terminates 3 residues ahead of where the CDR3 ends, so the germline J gene completes it. The CDR3 spans 14 residues. The germline V gene encodes CDR1 SEHNR and CDR2 FQNEAQ (reference sequence). V was cut by 4 bases and J by 6 bases, with 12 bases left in between.

This clone has a count of ten or more. The read terminates 3 residues ahead of where the CDR3 ends, so the germline J gene completes it. This chain uses TRBV2 with TRBJ2-2; 7 bases fit TRBD2. This CDR3 is built from 15 residues. The V gene end was trimmed by 5 bases and the J gene end by 0 bases; junction bases not matched to a gene: 3. Germline CDR1 SNHLY, CDR2 FYNNEI. Here the CDR3 reads CASSTGTTNTGELFF. Incomplete CDR3 DNA: TGTGCCAGCAGTACCGGGACTACGAACACCGGGGAG.

This clone was detected ten times or more. The CDR3 goes on 3 residues after the read ends, and that part is filled in from the germline J gene. The chain links TRBV12-5 to TRBJ1-2; TRBD1 is a possible D gene (5 bases). The CDR3 has 16 amino acids. Deletions cut 0 bases from V and 5 bases from J, with 16 bases between. The germline V gene has CDR1 LGHNT and CDR2 FRNRAP. The part of the CDR3 DNA that was read is TGTGCTAGTGGTTTGGTTCCTCGGGGGGAGCTTTATGGC. Translating it yields CASGLVPRGELYG. The whole CDR3 sequence is CASGLVPRGELYGYTF. The full variable domain, rest sourced from reference TRBV12-5 and TRBJ1-2, is DARVTQTPRHKVTEMGQEVTMRCQPILGHNTVFWYRQTMMQGLELLAYFRNRAPLDDSGMPKDRFSAEMPDATLATLKIQPSEPRDSAVYFCASGLVPRGELYGYTFGSGTRLTVV.

This clone was seen repeatedly, ten times or more. The read ends 3 residues early relative to the CDR3; the germline J gene fills the gap. The rearrangement uses TRBV19 and TRBJ2-7, with a possible D match to TRBD2 (6 bases). V was clipped by 3 bases and J by 2 bases, with 11 bases between them. The CDR3 is 14 residues long. Per germline, CDR1 LNHDA and CDR2 SQIVND (reference sequence). The part of the CDR3 DNA that was read is TGTGCCAGTAGTATGGCGGGGTCCCCCTACGAG. The encoded protein is CASSMAGSPYE. The entire CDR3 sequence reads CASSMAGSPYEQYF.